The 29 T cell receptor beta chains below all came from one sample that was sequenced in a study of T cell responses to AZD1222 COVID-19 vaccine. The table came from immunoSEQ multiplex PCR; TCRdb's copy has only in-frame clones and leaves some out. The sample includes 180,000 or so clones, approximately 90% of them seen just once. Sample: peripheral blood, taken 28 days after the second AZD1222 dose. The origin of the receptors is an adult who received the AZD1222 COVID-19 vaccine.

This clone was observed once. V is TRBV2 and J is TRBJ2-7, with D tentatively TRBD2 (6 bases). The CDR3 spans 12 residues. With 4 bases removed from V and 2 bases from J, the gap between germline ends came to 6 bases. Germline V CDR1 and CDR2: SNHLY, FYNNEI. CDR3 region: CASSGEAYEQYF. The CDR3 DNA is TGTGCCAGCAGTGGGGAGGCCTACGAGCAGTACTTC.

This sequence joins TRBV6-1 and TRBJ2-2, with 10 nucleotides matching TRBD1. Germline CDR1 and CDR2: MNHNS and SASEGT. CDR3 length equals 17 residues. Germline trimming cut 2 bases from V and 4 bases from J; bases unmatched to any gene: 7. Here the CDR3 reads CASSEIGGQGLTGELFF. The CDR3 bases are TGTGCCAGCAGTGAAATAGGGGGACAGGGGCTCACCGGGGAGCTGTTTTTT.

This chain connects TRBV27 to TRBJ2-1; 8 bases are shared with TRBD2. The J segment lost 7 bases and the V segment lost 2 bases, leaving 7 bases of the junction unmatched. The CDR3 is made up of 15 amino acids. The germline CDR1 and CDR2 sequences are MNHEY and SMNVEV (reference sequence). CDR3 DNA sequence: TGTGCCAGCAGTTTAGGAGTACTAGCGGCAAATGAGCAGTTCTTC. Translation gives CASSLGVLAANEQFF.

V gene TRBV5-6 combines with J gene TRBJ1-3; D is possibly TRBD1 (6 bases). The CDR3 covers 16 residues. Germline CDR1 SGHDT, CDR2 YYEEEE. V was cut by 4 bases and J by 3 bases, with 17 bases left in between. The CDR3 here is CASSRSLRGDGNTIYF. The CDR3 coding sequence is TGTGCCAGCAGCCGAAGCCTCAGGGGTGATGGAAACACCATATATTTT. Filled out from reference TRBV5-6 and TRBJ1-3, the complete variable domain reads DAGVTQSPTHLIKTRGQQVTLRCSPKSGHDTVSWYQQALGQGPQFIFQYYEEEERQRGNFPDRFSGHQFPNYSSELNVNALLLGDSALYLCASSRSLRGDGNTIYFGEGSWLTVV.

This rearrangement joins TRBV30 to TRBJ1-4; D gene uncertain. CDR3 size: 12 residues. Germline V gene lookup returns CDR1 GTSNPN and CDR2 SVGIG (reference sequence). V was shortened by 4 bases and J by 6 bases, with 9 bases between the two germline ends. The CDR3 protein is CAWNSGDEKLFF. For the CDR3, the DNA is TGTGCCTGGAATTCCGGAGATGAAAAACTGTTTTTT.

The chain is built from TRBV7-9 and TRBJ2-3, with TRBD2 as a possible D gene (6 bases). V was trimmed by 5 bases and J by 5 bases, leaving 14 bases between them. The CDR3 is made up of 14 amino acids. Germline V gene sequence: CDR1 SEHNR, CDR2 FQNEAQ (reference sequence). In DNA form, the CDR3 reads TGTGCCAGCAGCACCCGACTAGATGGAGATACGCAGTATTTT. This codes for CASSTRLDGDTQYF.

The chain has TRBV19 and TRBJ1-5; tentatively, D is TRBD1 (5 bases). The CDR3 runs 16 residues. The germline V and J ends were trimmed by 3 bases and 2 bases, with 14 bases remaining between them. Germline V CDR1 and CDR2: LNHDA, SQIVND (reference sequence). CDR3 coding DNA: TGTGCCAGTAGTATTCCCCGGGGCGGGGGCAATCAGCCCCAGCATTTT. The encoded protein is CASSIPRGGGNQPQHF. Supplemented by reference TRBV19 and TRBJ1-5, the full variable domain reads DGGITQSPKYLFRKEGQNVTLSCEQNLNHDAMYWYRQDPGQGLRLIYYSQIVNDFQKGDIAEGYSVSREKKESFPLTVTSAQKNPTAFYLCASSIPRGGGNQPQHFGDGTRLSIL.

The chain has TRBV14 and TRBJ2-7, with TRBD2 as a possible D gene (5 bases). Germline CDR1 and CDR2: SGHDN and FVKESK. CDR3 length: 14 residues. Trimming stripped 1 base from V and 5 bases from J, with 12 bases between. The CDR3: CASSQGGWINEQYF. DNA for the CDR3: TGTGCCAGCAGCCAAGGCGGGTGGATTAACGAGCAGTACTTC.

The V call is TRBV29-1, the J call TRBJ1-5; D uncertain. The CDR3 length is 12 residues. Germline values: CDR1 SQVTM, CDR2 ANQGSEA. Trimming pared 6 bases from V and 2 bases from J, leaving 8 bases between. CDR3 in DNA: TGCAGCGTAGTTCAGGGCAATCAGCCCCAGCATTTT. Translation gives CSVVQGNQPQHF.

The chain combines TRBV5-1 with TRBJ1-1, with 7 bases lining up with TRBD1. CDR3 length: 17 amino acids. Germline loops: CDR1 SGHRS, CDR2 YFSETQ. Trimming removed 1 base from V and 11 bases from J; junction bases left unmatched: 20. The CDR3 nucleotides read TGCGCCAGCAGCTTGACCCAGGGGGGGACTCGTGACCCGAGTGCTTTCTTT. It yields the protein CASSLTQGGTRDPSAFF.

The J gene is TRBJ1-2, the V gene TRBV2, with D hard to call. Trimming left V 0 bases short and J 5 bases short, with 25 bases between. This CDR3 is 19 amino acids long. Germline loops: CDR1 SNHLY, CDR2 FYNNEI. The CDR3 spells CASSEASVSTNIWGYGYTF. CDR3 nucleotide sequence: TGTGCCAGCAGTGAAGCCTCAGTTAGCACCAACATATGGGGATATGGCTACACCTTC.

The chain links TRBV10-3 to TRBJ1-1; D gene unclear. Germline CDR1 reads ENHRY; CDR2 reads SYGVKD. The CDR3 is 14 amino acids. V was trimmed by 3 bases and J by 0 bases, leaving 8 bases between them. CDR3 protein: CAISEPGMNTEAFF. The CDR3 nucleotides are TGTGCCATCAGTGAACCGGGGATGAACACTGAAGCTTTCTTT.

This chain joins TRBV19 and TRBJ1-5; D call uncertain. CDR3 length: 16 residues. Germline V gene sequence: CDR1 LNHDA, CDR2 SQIVND (reference sequence). With 1 base removed from V and 7 bases from J, the gap between germline ends came to 17 bases. CDR3 sequence (DNA): TGTGCCAGTAGTATAGCTCGGTCCCCAACGGACCAGCCCCAGCATTTT. Translation gives CASSIARSPTDQPQHF.

This rearrangement joins TRBV7-2 to TRBJ2-1; 7 bases agree with TRBD1. The V gene's germline CDR1 is SGHTA and CDR2 FQGNSA. Trimming cost V 5 bases and J 6 bases; bases outside gene matches: 4. CDR3 length: 13 residues. Here the CDR3 reads CASSINRGNEQFF. As DNA, the CDR3 is TGTGCCAGCAGCATCAACAGGGGCAATGAGCAGTTCTTC.

CDR3 sequence (DNA): TGTGCCAGCAGCGTAGTTGGGACAGTCTATGGCAATGAGCAGTTCTTC. Residues: CASSVVGTVYGNEQFF. The chain is built from TRBV9 and TRBJ2-1; TRBD1 matches at 7 bases. Germline V gene lookup returns CDR1 SGDLS and CDR2 YYNGEE. V gave up 0 bases and J gave up 6 bases; unmatched junction bases: 9. The CDR3 has 16 amino acids.

This chain links TRBV19 with TRBJ1-5; 7 bases line up with TRBD1. With V trimmed by 7 bases and J by 2 bases, 14 bases remained unmatched. This CDR3 spans 17 amino acids. Looked up from germline, CDR1 is LNHDA and CDR2 is SQIVND (reference sequence). Here the CDR3 reads CASTIWGRGLGNQPQHF. As DNA, the CDR3 is TGTGCCAGTACCATATGGGGGAGGGGGCTGGGCAATCAGCCCCAGCATTTT. Combining the CDR3 with reference TRBV19 and TRBJ1-5 gives the whole variable domain DGGITQSPKYLFRKEGQNVTLSCEQNLNHDAMYWYRQDPGQGLRLIYYSQIVNDFQKGDIAEGYSVSREKKESFPLTVTSAQKNPTAFYLCASTIWGRGLGNQPQHFGDGTRLSIL.

The CDR3: CSVRGDRGPPYEQYF. In DNA form, the CDR3 reads TGCAGCGTTCGGGGTGACAGGGGGCCCCCTTACGAGCAGTACTTC. The rearrangement links TRBV29-1 to TRBJ2-7; 10 bases agree with TRBD1. Losses at the gene ends were 5 bases for V and 4 bases for J; bases not matched to a gene: 11. Germline loops: CDR1 SQVTM, CDR2 ANQGSEA. The CDR3 contains 15 residues.

CDR3 in DNA: TGTGCCTGGAGTGTACCTAATATCTACGAGCAGTACTTC. This translates into CAWSVPNIYEQYF. The rearrangement links TRBV30 to TRBJ2-7, with no clear D. CDR3 length: 13 residues. CDR1 is GTSNPN, CDR2 SVGIG, per germline (reference sequence). The V gene lost 0 bases and the J gene lost 3 bases, with 9 bases spanning the gap.

The chain carries TRBV7-2 and TRBJ1-1, with D unclear. Germline V gene sequence: CDR1 SGHTA, CDR2 FQGNSA. Trimming removed 0 bases from V and 0 bases from J, with 11 bases in between. The CDR3 spans 16 residues. CDR3 region: CASSLAVQALNTEAFF. CDR3 bases: TGTGCCAGCAGCTTAGCGGTCCAGGCCTTGAACACTGAAGCTTTCTTT. The whole variable domain, remainder taken from reference TRBV7-2 and TRBJ1-1, is GAGVSQSPSNKVTEKGKDVELRCDPISGHTALYWYRQSLGQGLEFLIYFQGNSAPDKSGLPSDRFSAERTGGSVSTLTIQRTQQEDSAVYLCASSLAVQALNTEAFFGQGTRLTVV.

The chain is built from TRBV7-3 and TRBJ1-2; D may be TRBD1 (5 bases). V was clipped by 4 bases and J by 1 base, with 22 bases between them. CDR1 is SGHTA and CDR2 is FQGTGA in the germline V gene. The CDR3 spans 18 residues. The CDR3, as DNA: TGTGCCAGCAGCTCCATGGGGCCCCCGGTAAACTTTAACTATGGCTACACCTTC. Translation: CASSSMGPPVNFNYGYTF.

The CDR3 nucleotides read TGTGCCAGCAGTGGGGGGACAGTCAATCAGCCCCAGCATTTT. This sequence encodes CASSGGTVNQPQHF. This chain connects TRBV28 to TRBJ1-5, with 7 bases that match TRBD1. The CDR3 length is 14 residues. Trimming at V came to 5 bases and at J to 3 bases, leaving 4 bases not matched to a gene. Looked up from germline, CDR1 is MDHEN and CDR2 is SYDVKM.

This rearrangement joins TRBV27 to TRBJ1-2, with no clear D. The V end lost 4 bases, the J end lost 8 bases, and 14 bases lay between the germline ends. The germline V gene encodes CDR1 MNHEY and CDR2 SMNVEV (reference sequence). This CDR3 contains 13 residues. The CDR3 loop is CASSYTSTGGYTF. CDR3 nucleotides: TGTGCCAGCAGTTATACATCAACTGGGGGCTACACCTTC.

The chain uses TRBV27 and TRBJ1-2; 12 nucleotides line up with TRBD1. From germline, CDR1 is MNHEY and CDR2 SMNVEV (reference sequence). The CDR3 is made up of 16 amino acids. With V trimmed by 6 bases and J by 0 bases, 5 bases remained unmatched. The CDR3 DNA reads as TGTGCCAGCAGCCGGGACAGGGGGCGGACTAACTATGGCTACACCTTC. Translation gives CASSRDRGRTNYGYTF.

This chain joins TRBV4-1 and TRBJ1-2, with D perhaps TRBD1 (6 bases). Looked up from germline, CDR1 is MGHRA and CDR2 is YSYEKL. This CDR3 has 14 residues. V shed 2 bases and J shed 6 bases, with 13 bases lying between them. In DNA form, the CDR3 reads TGCGCCAGCAGCCAATTGTATAAGGGGGATGGCTACACCTTC. This translates into CASSQLYKGDGYTF.

This clone was detected only a few times. V is TRBV29-1 and J is TRBJ1-1; the D gene is possibly TRBD1 (5 bases). V lost 8 bases and J lost 5, with 12 bases in between. Germline CDR1 SQVTM, CDR2 ANQGSEA. CDR3 length equals 11 residues. The CDR3 loop is CSPHGGTEAFF. CDR3 sequence (DNA): TGCAGCCCACATGGGGGGACTGAAGCTTTCTTT.

This chain links TRBV12-3 or TRBV12-4 with TRBJ1-2, with D possibly being TRBD1 (5 bases). Trimming left V 7 bases short and J 8 bases short, with 17 bases between. The CDR3 spans 13 residues. The CDR3 loop reads CASTLTGGWGYTF. CDR3 bases: TGTGCCAGCACCCTAACCGGGGGGTGGGGCTACACCTTC.

This clone appeared a single time. This CDR3 is CASRPGYGYTF. The CDR3 region has the DNA TGTGCCAGCCGGCCAGGCTATGGCTACACCTTC. The genes are TRBV2 and TRBJ1-2; D ambiguous. Trimming left V 8 bases short and J 4 bases short, with 8 bases between. CDR3 size: 11 residues. Germline V gene data show CDR1 as SNHLY and CDR2 as FYNNEI.

The chain employs TRBV6-2 or TRBV6-3 and TRBJ2-2, with TRBD2 as a possible D gene (6 bases). V was cut by 4 bases and J by 5 bases, with 14 bases left in between. CDR1 and CDR2 from the germline V gene are MNHEY and SVGEGT. There are 15 residues in the CDR3. As DNA, the CDR3 is TGTGCCAGCAGTTCCGGAGGAGCGGGTACCGGGGAGCTGTTTTTT. Protein product: CASSSGGAGTGELFF.

The genes are TRBV7-9 and TRBJ2-3; 8 bases map to TRBD1. The CDR3 has 15 amino acids. Looked up from germline, CDR1 is SEHNR and CDR2 is FQNEAQ (reference sequence). After removal of 4 bases from V and 4 bases from J, the junction contained 7 bases not matched to a gene. The CDR3 nucleotides are TGTGCCAGCAGCTCCCGTACGGACAGGGCAGATACGCAGTATTTT. It specifies CASSSRTDRADTQYF.